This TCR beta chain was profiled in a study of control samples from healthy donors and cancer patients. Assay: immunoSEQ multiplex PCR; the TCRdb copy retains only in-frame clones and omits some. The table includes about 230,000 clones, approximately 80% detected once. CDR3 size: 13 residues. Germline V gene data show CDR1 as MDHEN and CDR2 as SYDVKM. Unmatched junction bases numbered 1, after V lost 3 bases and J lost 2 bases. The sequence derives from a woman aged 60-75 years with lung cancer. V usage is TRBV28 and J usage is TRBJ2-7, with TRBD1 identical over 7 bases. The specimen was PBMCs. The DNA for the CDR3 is TGTGCCAGCAGTTTGGGGACAGCCTACGAGCAGTACTTC. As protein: CASSLGTAYEQYF. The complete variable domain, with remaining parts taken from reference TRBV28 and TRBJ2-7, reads DVKVTQSSRYLVKRTGEKVFLECVQDMDHENMFWYRQDPGLGLRLIYFSYDVKMKEKGDIPEGYSVSREKKERFSLILESASTNQTSMYLCASSLGTAYEQYFGPGTRLTVT.